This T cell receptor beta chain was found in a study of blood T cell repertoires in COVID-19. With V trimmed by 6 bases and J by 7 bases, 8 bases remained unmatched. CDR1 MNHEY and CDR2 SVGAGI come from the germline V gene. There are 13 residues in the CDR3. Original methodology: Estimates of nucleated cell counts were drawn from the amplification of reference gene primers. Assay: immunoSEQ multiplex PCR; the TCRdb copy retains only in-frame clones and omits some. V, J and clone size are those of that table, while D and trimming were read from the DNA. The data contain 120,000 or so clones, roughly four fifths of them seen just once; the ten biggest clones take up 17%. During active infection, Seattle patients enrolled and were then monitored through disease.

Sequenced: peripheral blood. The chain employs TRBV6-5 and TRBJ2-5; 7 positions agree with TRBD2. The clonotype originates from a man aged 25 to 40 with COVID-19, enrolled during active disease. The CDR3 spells CASSGDYRGTQYF. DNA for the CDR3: TGTGCCAGCAGCGGGGACTACCGGGGGACCCAGTACTTC.